A selection of T cell receptor beta chains follows, all from one sample in a study of Tregs in tolerant kidney transplant recipients. Libraries were prepared by immunoSEQ multiplex PCR; TCRdb keeps only in-frame clonotypes and omits some of them. The sample carries under 300,000 clones, approximately 84% recorded once. Sequenced sample: CD4+ T cells from blood. Receptors were obtained from a human donor in good health. Both conserved end residues are part of each CDR3. D genes are given only for firm matches. Part of the rows lack a size; the others show once, few, many or a class for expanded clones.

v_call,j_call,clone_size,d_call,cdr3_aa,cdr3_nt
TRBV9,TRBJ2-1,NA,NA,CASSVGGSAYNEQFF,TGTGCCAGCAGCGTAGGAGGGTCTGCCTACAATGAGCAGTTCTTC
TRBV5-1,TRBJ2-1,NA,NA,CASSILGNEQFF,TGCGCCAGCAGCATCTTGGGGAATGAGCAGTTCTTC
TRBV12-1,TRBJ2-2,NA,NA,CASSPEYTGELFF,TGTGCCAGCAGCCCTGAGTACACCGGGGAGCTGTTTTTT
TRBV28,TRBJ2-1,NA,TRBD2,CASSTSGTSGRYEQFF,TGTGCCAGCAGTACCTCCGGGACTAGCGGGAGGTATGAGCAGTTCTTC
TRBV4-2,TRBJ1-2,NA,NA,CASSQDRQGYDYGYTF,TGTGCCAGCAGCCAAGATCGCCAGGGCTACGACTATGGCTACACCTTC
TRBV5-4,TRBJ2-1,few,TRBD2,CASSRQAAGGTYNEQFF,TGTGCCAGCAGCCGGCAGGCAGCGGGGGGGACATACAATGAGCAGTTCTTC
TRBV2,TRBJ1-6,NA,NA,CASSELGSPLHF,TGTGCCAGCAGTGAACTGGGTTCACCCCTCCACTTT
TRBV30,TRBJ1-1,NA,NA,CAWRRSGRPNTEAFF,TGTGCCTGGAGGCGATCTGGGAGGCCGAACACTGAAGCTTTCTTT
TRBV5-4,TRBJ1-1,NA,NA,CASRIDPNTEAFF,TGTGCCAGCAGGATAGACCCTAACACTGAAGCTTTCTTT
TRBV7-8,TRBJ2-1,NA,NA,CASSLYSSYNEQFF,TGTGCCAGCAGCTTATATTCCTCCTACAATGAGCAGTTCTTC
TRBV30,TRBJ1-1,NA,TRBD1,CAWQDRGRVLNTEAFF,TGTGCCTGGCAAGACAGGGGGCGGGTCTTGAACACTGAAGCTTTCTTT
TRBV7-9,TRBJ2-3,once,TRBD2,CASSLGAGELTDTQYF,TGTGCCAGCAGCTTAGGGGCGGGGGAGCTCACAGATACGCAGTATTTT
TRBV6-1,TRBJ2-7,NA,NA,CASSESGLREQYF,TGTGCCAGCAGTGAATCAGGACTTCGGGAGCAGTACTTC
TRBV7-2,TRBJ2-3,NA,NA,CASSLGKADTQYF,TGTGCCAGCAGCTTAGGTAAAGCGGATACGCAGTATTTT
TRBV7-2,TRBJ2-1,NA,NA,CASSLYGEAYNEQFF,TGTGCCAGCAGCTTATACGGGGAGGCCTACAATGAGCAGTTCTTC
TRBV6-1,TRBJ1-2,NA,TRBD1,CASSRGAAGYTF,TGTGCCAGCAGCAGGGGGGCGGCTGGCTACACCTTC
TRBV19,TRBJ2-7,NA,NA,CASSITPDELREQYF,TGTGCCAGTAGTATCACCCCTGACGAACTGAGGGAGCAGTACTTC
TRBV7-9,TRBJ2-5,NA,TRBD2,CASSLWRGGIGQETQYF,TGTGCCAGCAGCTTATGGCGGGGGGGCATAGGCCAAGAGACCCAGTACTTC
TRBV5-1,TRBJ1-1,few,NA,CASSFFEGAEGTEAFF,TGCGCCAGCAGCTTCTTTGAAGGGGCCGAGGGGACTGAAGCTTTCTTT
TRBV7-9,TRBJ1-1,NA,NA,CASSRSGGTEAFF,TGTGCCAGCAGCCGCTCGGGAGGCACTGAAGCTTTCTTT
TRBV19,TRBJ1-2,few,NA,CASSIGRANYGYTF,TGTGCCAGTAGTATCGGCAGGGCTAACTATGGCTACACCTTC